The 27 T cell receptor beta chains listed next were all sequenced from one sample in a study of cytomegalovirus exposure and HLA in healthy donors. Use of 60 Vbeta and 13 Jbeta primers characterized the PCR. The assay was immunoSEQ multiplex PCR, and TCRdb's table has in-frame clones only and misses some. Of about 160,000 clones in the sample, around 83% were seen once. Source material: PBMCs. The source of these receptors is a man aged 18 to 35 in good health and CMV-seropositive.

The J gene is TRBJ1-2, the V gene TRBV13; tentative D call: TRBD1 (5 bases). The germline CDR1 and CDR2 sequences are PRHDT and FYEKMQ (reference sequence). The CDR3 is made up of 15 amino acids. Trimming pared 4 bases from V and 5 bases from J, leaving 17 bases between. The CDR3 here is CASSSSTGGDYGYTF. The CDR3 bases are TGTGCCAGCAGCTCCTCCACCGGGGGAGATTATGGCTACACCTTC.

The chain links TRBV6-4 to TRBJ1-5, with D tentatively TRBD1 (5 bases). V was pared by 4 bases and J by 6 bases, with 13 bases between. The germline V gene has CDR1 MRHNA and CDR2 SNTAGT. The CDR3 has 14 residues. CDR3 DNA: TGTGCCAGCAGTGCCTCACAGGATACTCAGCCCCAGCATTTT. Amino acids: CASSASQDTQPQHF.

The genes are TRBV6-8 and TRBJ2-6; TRBD2 matches at 8 bases. The CDR3 is made up of 17 amino acids. The germline CDR1 and CDR2 sequences are MNHGY and SAAAGT. Losses at the gene ends were 7 bases for V and 2 bases for J; bases not matched to a gene: 10. The CDR3 region has the DNA TGTGCCAGCACCTTTACTAGCGGTTTGACTGGGGCCAACGTCCTGACTTTC. It translates to CASTFTSGLTGANVLTF.

This clone was observed a few times. The genes are TRBV4-2 and TRBJ1-2; 9 bases agree with TRBD1. The germline V gene has CDR1 LGHNA and CDR2 YNFKEQ. With 2 bases clipped from V and 4 bases from J, the junction kept 5 bases outside the gene matches. CDR3 length: 15 amino acids. The CDR3 here is CASSQWGQGIYGYTF. DNA for the CDR3: TGTGCCAGCAGCCAATGGGGACAGGGAATCTATGGCTACACCTTC.

V usage is TRBV4-1 and J usage is TRBJ1-1; TRBD1 aligns across 7 bases. V was clipped by 1 base and J by 1 base; unmatched bases: 9. Germline V gene data show CDR1 as MGHRA and CDR2 as YSYEKL. The CDR3 is 17 amino acids. The CDR3 is CASSQGVPGQTNTEAFF. The DNA for the CDR3 is TGCGCCAGCAGCCAAGGGGTTCCGGGACAGACGAACACTGAAGCTTTCTTT.

CDR3 sequence: CAISDQGTGVANEQYF. CDR3 DNA: TGTGCCATCAGTGATCAAGGGACAGGGGTGGCCAACGAGCAGTACTTC. V and J are TRBV10-3 and TRBJ2-7; 10 bases are a match to TRBD1. Germline V gene data show CDR1 as ENHRY and CDR2 as SYGVKD. CDR3 length: 16 amino acids. After removal of 3 bases from V and 5 bases from J, the junction contained 10 bases not matched to a gene.

This clone has a single count. This sequence joins TRBV15 and TRBJ2-2; perhaps TRBD1 as D (6 bases). Germline V CDR1 and CDR2: LNHNV, YYDKDF (reference sequence). The CDR3 is 16 amino acids. Between the trimmed V and J ends, which lost 2 bases and 3 bases, there was a span of 13 bases. CDR3 in amino acids: CATSRSSTGYTGELFF. CDR3 coding DNA: TGTGCCACCAGCAGATCTTCGACAGGATACACCGGGGAGCTGTTTTTT.

This chain uses TRBV4-2 with TRBJ1-1; D gene uncertain. This CDR3 comprises 14 residues. Germline V gene lookup returns CDR1 LGHNA and CDR2 YNFKEQ. Trimming shortened V by 0 bases and J by 3 bases, and 8 bases separated the two germline ends. The CDR3 region is CASSQDSQDTEAFF. CDR3 DNA: TGTGCCAGCAGCCAAGATTCCCAGGACACTGAAGCTTTCTTT.

The rearrangement uses TRBV5-1 and TRBJ2-1, with D tentatively TRBD1 (6 bases). The germline CDR1 and CDR2 sequences are SGHRS and YFSETQ. This CDR3 is built from 16 residues. Between the trimmed V and J ends, which lost 4 bases and 4 bases, there was a span of 18 bases. The CDR3 sequence: CASSLSSRGFYNEQFF. In nucleotides, the CDR3 is TGCGCCAGCAGCCTCTCATCAAGGGGGTTTTACAATGAGCAGTTCTTC.

The chain links TRBV5-1 to TRBJ1-6; D might be TRBD1 (5 bases). This CDR3 is 15 amino acids long. Germline loops: CDR1 SGHRS, CDR2 YFSETQ. V was cut by 0 bases and J by 9 bases, with 13 bases left in between. Here the CDR3 reads CASSLAQGFLSPLHF. The CDR3 DNA sequence: TGCGCCAGCAGCTTGGCCCAGGGCTTTCTTTCACCCCTCCACTTT.

The chain recombines TRBV5-1 with TRBJ1-1; D unresolved. The CDR3 is 14 residues long. Trimming stripped 0 bases from V and 4 bases from J, with 10 bases between. Germline loops: CDR1 SGHRS, CDR2 YFSETQ. CDR3 in amino acids: CASSLAEGGTEAFF. For the CDR3, the DNA is TGCGCCAGCAGCTTGGCCGAGGGAGGCACTGAAGCTTTCTTT. The full variable domain, in which reference TRBV5-1 and TRBJ1-1 provide the parts outside the CDR3, is KAGVTQTPRYLIKTRGQQVTLSCSPISGHRSVSWYQQTPGQGLQFLFEYFSETQRNKGNFPGRFSGRQFSNSRSEMNVSTLELGDSALYLCASSLAEGGTEAFFGQGTRLTVV.

This rearrangement joins TRBV2 to TRBJ1-4, with a possible D match to TRBD1 (6 bases). CDR1 and CDR2 from the germline V gene are SNHLY and FYNNEI. CDR3 length equals 17 residues. V gave up 3 bases and J gave up 8 bases, with 22 bases separating them. CDR3 coding DNA: TGTGCCAGCAGTGACATCATAACACTTCAGGGGCGGGAAAAACTGTTTTTT. It codes for CASSDIITLQGREKLFF.

V gene TRBV27 combines with J gene TRBJ2-1; unclear D gene. Germline V lookup: CDR1 MNHEY, CDR2 SMNVEV (reference sequence). This CDR3 is built from 13 residues. V was clipped by 4 bases and J by 0 bases, with 4 bases between them. The CDR3 DNA reads as TGTGCCAGCAGTTCCAGCTCCTACAATGAGCAGTTCTTC. Its protein is CASSSSSYNEQFF.

V is TRBV6-5 and J is TRBJ1-4; D may be TRBD1 (6 bases). The CDR3 consists of 14 residues. Trimming pared 4 bases from V and 7 bases from J, leaving 13 bases between. CDR1 and CDR2 (germline): MNHEY, SVGAGI. This CDR3 is CASSWALTGEKLFF. The CDR3 bases are TGTGCCAGCAGTTGGGCCCTGACAGGTGAAAAACTGTTTTTT.

The genes are TRBV2 and TRBJ2-5; the match to TRBD1 covers 7 bases. The V gene end was trimmed by 8 bases and the J gene end by 0 bases; junction bases not matched to a gene: 6. The germline gives CDR1 SNHLY, CDR2 FYNNEI. The CDR3 runs to 14 residues. DNA for the CDR3: TGTGCCAGCCGGACAGGAGCGTACCAAGAGACCCAGTACTTC. Protein sequence: CASRTGAYQETQYF.

The chain combines TRBV5-1 with TRBJ2-5; TRBD2 matches 10 bases. The closer fit of TRBJ2-7 to the DNA end suggests the J call may be wrong. This CDR3 spans 15 amino acids. Germline-derived CDR1 and CDR2 are SGHRS and YFSETQ. The CDR3 nucleotides read TGCGCCAGCAGCTTGGTAGTAGCGGGGGGCTACGAGCAGTACTTC. This sequence encodes CASSLVVAGGYEQYF.

This clone was seen only once. This rearrangement joins TRBV6-5 to TRBJ2-1, with 7 bases matching TRBD1. This CDR3 has 14 residues. In germline, CDR1 is MNHEY, CDR2 SVGAGI. The V segment lost 5 bases and the J segment 4 bases; nucleotides outside the gene matches: 5. The CDR3 sequence: CASSVPGQYNEQFF. The CDR3 coding sequence is TGTGCCAGCAGTGTCCCGGGACAGTACAATGAGCAGTTCTTC.

The J gene is TRBJ2-3, the V gene TRBV2; 10 nucleotides line up with TRBD2. Unmatched junction bases numbered 9, after V lost 6 bases and J lost 6 bases. CDR1 is SNHLY, CDR2 FYNNEI, per germline. This CDR3 has 15 residues. Here the CDR3 reads CASRGSSGGRDTQYF. The CDR3 DNA reads TGTGCCAGCAGGGGTTCTAGCGGGGGTAGGGATACGCAGTATTTT. Full variable domain (missing parts from reference TRBV2 and TRBJ2-3): EPEVTQTPSHQVTQMGQEVILRCVPISNHLYFYWYRQILGQKVEFLVSFYNNEISEKSEIFDDQFSVERPDGSNFTLKIRSTKLEDSAMYFCASRGSSGGRDTQYFGPGTRLTVL.

This rearrangement joins TRBV2 to TRBJ2-7; 9 bases fit TRBD2. This CDR3 comprises 14 residues. Germline lookup yields CDR1 SNHLY and CDR2 FYNNEI. The V gene end was trimmed by 7 bases and the J gene end by 0 bases; junction bases not matched to a gene: 4. CDR3 DNA: TGTGCCAGCACCGGCGGGGGGGACTCCTACGAGCAGTACTTC. Its protein is CASTGGGDSYEQYF.

The CDR3 nucleotides read TGTGCCAGCAGCTTAACCTCCACGGGGGGGACCTACAATGAGCAGTTCTTC. It is translated as CASSLTSTGGTYNEQFF. This chain links TRBV7-3 with TRBJ2-1; 8 bases fit TRBD2. The junction had 6 bases not matched to a gene; V was cut back by 0 bases and J by 2 bases. Germline V gene sequence: CDR1 SGHTA, CDR2 FQGTGA. CDR3 length: 17 residues.

The V gene is TRBV18, the J gene TRBJ2-5, with TRBD1 matching 7 bases. CDR1 is KGHSH and CDR2 is LQKENI in the germline V gene. Trimming cost V 0 bases and J 7 bases; bases outside gene matches: 8. This CDR3 is built from 15 residues. CDR3 protein: CASSPPNRGIGTQYF. The CDR3 DNA is TGTGCCAGCTCACCACCCAACAGGGGTATCGGGACCCAGTACTTC.

This clone occurred once. The V and J genes are TRBV6-5 and TRBJ1-1, with 7 positions matching TRBD1. Per germline, CDR1 MNHEY and CDR2 SVGAGI. This CDR3 has 14 residues. The V segment lost 6 bases and the J segment 5 bases; nucleotides outside the gene matches: 9. The CDR3: CASSTTGITTEAFF. In nucleotides, the CDR3 is TGTGCCAGCAGCACGACAGGGATTACAACTGAAGCTTTCTTT.

The chain has TRBV6-1 and TRBJ2-3; no clear D. Trimming left V 2 bases short and J 2 bases short, with 11 bases between. Germline-derived CDR1 and CDR2 are MNHNS and SASEGT. The CDR3 spans 15 residues. The CDR3, as DNA: TGTGCCAGCAGTGAACAGGTTTCGACCACAGATACGCAGTATTTT. This translates into CASSEQVSTTDTQYF.

The gene calls are TRBV9 and TRBJ2-5, with 9 nucleotides matching TRBD2. Germline V gives CDR1 SGDLS, CDR2 YYNGEE. V gave up 3 bases and J gave up 1 base; unmatched junction bases: 7. CDR3 length: 16 residues. The CDR3 here is CASSARLAASQETQYF. The DNA of the CDR3 is TGTGCCAGCAGCGCTAGACTAGCGGCGTCCCAAGAGACCCAGTACTTC. Using reference TRBV9 and TRBJ2-5 for the parts outside the CDR3, the full variable domain is DSGVTQTPKHLITATGQRVTLRCSPRSGDLSVYWYQQSLDQGLQFLIQYYNGEERAKGNILERFSAQQFPDLHSELNLSSLELGDSALYFCASSARLAASQETQYFGPGTRLLVL.

The chain is built from TRBV6-1 and TRBJ2-7; 7 nucleotides line up with TRBD1. This CDR3 has 14 residues. CDR1 is MNHNS, CDR2 SASEGT, per germline. The V and J ends lost 5 bases and 3 bases, in that order; junction bases with no gene match: 7. CDR3 sequence reads: CASSKGASSYEQYF. CDR3 DNA: TGTGCCAGCAGTAAGGGGGCCAGTAGCTACGAGCAGTACTTC.

This clone was seen just once. This chain connects TRBV7-2 to TRBJ1-5; D not certain. V was trimmed by 5 bases and J by 3 bases, leaving 11 bases between them. The CDR3 runs 14 residues. Germline V gene data show CDR1 as SGHTA and CDR2 as FQGNSA. CDR3: CASSPGGFNQPQHF. DNA of the CDR3: TGTGCCAGCAGCCCGGGCGGGTTCAATCAGCCCCAGCATTTT. The variable domain in full, completed from reference TRBV7-2 and TRBJ1-5, reads GAGVSQSPSNKVTEKGKDVELRCDPISGHTALYWYRQSLGQGLEFLIYFQGNSAPDKSGLPSDRFSAERTGGSVSTLTIQRTQQEDSAVYLCASSPGGFNQPQHFGDGTRLSIL.

The chain recombines TRBV7-3 with TRBJ2-4; 9 bases align to TRBD1. The CDR3 runs 14 residues. Germline CDR1 and CDR2: SGHTA and FQGTGA. V was pared by 4 bases and J by 8 bases, with 6 bases of the junction left unmatched. The CDR3 is CASSSRGQGDIQYF. As DNA, the CDR3 is TGTGCCAGCAGCTCACGGGGACAGGGAGACATTCAGTACTTC.